This TCR beta chain was recovered during a study of cytomegalovirus exposure and HLA in healthy donors. Sequencing used immunoSEQ multiplex PCR; TCRdb keeps in-frame clones, though not all of them. The sample includes 110,000 or so clones, under 85% of them seen just once. This clonotype was sampled from a woman in her late teens or twenties in good health and CMV-seronegative. Sample: PBMCs.

CDR3 DNA: TGTGCCAGCAGTCGGCAGGGGGCGGGAACAGATACGCAGTATTTT. Translated, it gives CASSRQGAGTDTQYF. This sequence joins TRBV2 and TRBJ2-3; 8 bases are shared with TRBD1. This CDR3 has 15 amino acids. Trimming took 5 bases from V and 3 from J; bases not matched to a gene: 7. The V gene's germline CDR1 is SNHLY and CDR2 FYNNEI.